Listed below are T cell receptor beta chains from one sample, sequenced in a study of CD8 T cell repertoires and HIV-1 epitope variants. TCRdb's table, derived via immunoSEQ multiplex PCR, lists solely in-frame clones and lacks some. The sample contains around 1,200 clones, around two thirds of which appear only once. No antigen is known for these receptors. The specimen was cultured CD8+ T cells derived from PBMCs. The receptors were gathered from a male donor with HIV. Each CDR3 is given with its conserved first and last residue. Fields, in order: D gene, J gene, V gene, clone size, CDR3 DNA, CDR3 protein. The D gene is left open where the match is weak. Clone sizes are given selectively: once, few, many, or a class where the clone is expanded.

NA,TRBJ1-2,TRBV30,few,TGTGCCGGGAATTACAGGCTAAACTATGGCTACACCTTC,CAGNYRLNYGYTF
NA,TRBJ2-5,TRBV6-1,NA,TGTGCCAGCAGTGAACTCCTCGGGGACAGCGGGTCAGAGACCCAGTACTTC,CASSELLGDSGSETQYF
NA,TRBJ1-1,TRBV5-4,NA,TGTGCCAGCAGCTTGGCGGGGGGGAACACTGAAGCTTTCTTT,CASSLAGGNTEAFF
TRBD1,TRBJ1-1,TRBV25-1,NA,TGTGCCAGCAGTGAGAGTCCGGGACAGGGTCAACCGAAAGCTTTCTTT,CASSESPGQGQPKAFF
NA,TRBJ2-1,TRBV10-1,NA,TGCGCCAGCAGTGAGTCGTACGACAATGAGCAGTTCTTC,CASSESYDNEQFF
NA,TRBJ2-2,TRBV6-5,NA,TGTGCCAGCAATAGGGGGTTAGACACCGGGGAGCTGTTTTTT,CASNRGLDTGELFF
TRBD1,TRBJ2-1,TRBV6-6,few,TGTGCCAGCAGTTACCGACAGGGCGAATACAATGAGCAGTTCTTC,CASSYRQGEYNEQFF
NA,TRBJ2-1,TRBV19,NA,TGTGCCAGTAGTGCAGCCTGGGGCGGGCGTTACAATGAGCAGTTCTTC,CASSAAWGGRYNEQFF
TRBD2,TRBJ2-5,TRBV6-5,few,TGTGCCAGCAGTTACGGGAGGGTCCAGTACTTC,CASSYGRVQYF
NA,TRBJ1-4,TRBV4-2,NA,TGTGCCAGCAGCCAAGGATCACAGGAGGAACTGTTTTTT,CASSQGSQEELFF
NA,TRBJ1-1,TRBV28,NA,TGTGCCAGCAGTGCCCAAGGATGGCTGAACACTGAAGCTTTCTTT,CASSAQGWLNTEAFF
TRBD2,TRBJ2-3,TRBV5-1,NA,TGCGCCAGCGGCTTAGGGGAGGGCCCTGGGGCAGATACGCAGTATTTT,CASGLGEGPGADTQYF
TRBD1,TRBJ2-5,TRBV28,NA,TGTGCCAGCAGTCGTGAATCAGGGGGCCAAGAGACCCAGTACTTC,CASSRESGGQETQYF
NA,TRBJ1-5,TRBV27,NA,TGTGCCAGCAGTTTTGGGGGGTCCCAGCCCCAGCATTTT,CASSFGGSQPQHF
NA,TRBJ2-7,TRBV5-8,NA,TGTGCCAGCAGCCCTACTACGAGCTCCTACGAGCAGTACTTC,CASSPTTSSYEQYF
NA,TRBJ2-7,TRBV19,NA,TGTGCCACCACCTATGGCGGGGGCCCCACCTACGAGCAGTACTTC,CATTYGGGPTYEQYF
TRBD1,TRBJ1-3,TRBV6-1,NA,TGTGCCAGCAAAAGGGACAGGGCCGGAAACACCATATATTTT,CASKRDRAGNTIYF
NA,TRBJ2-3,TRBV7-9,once,TGTGCCAGCAGCTTAGTACAGGGCGAAGATACGCAGTATTTT,CASSLVQGEDTQYF
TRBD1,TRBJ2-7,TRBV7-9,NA,TGTGCCAGCAGCTTAGTCCCGGACAGGGGCTACGAGCAGTACTTC,CASSLVPDRGYEQYF
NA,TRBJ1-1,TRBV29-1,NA,TGCAGCGTTGAAACCGGGTTTAACACTGAAGCTTTCTTT,CSVETGFNTEAFF
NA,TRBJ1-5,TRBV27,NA,TGTGCCAGCAGTTTATGGAGCAATCAGCCCCAGCATTTT,CASSLWSNQPQHF
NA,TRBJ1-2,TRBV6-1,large,TGTGCCAGCAGTGAACTTCCACAAGACCTAGACTATGGCTACACCTTC,CASSELPQDLDYGYTF
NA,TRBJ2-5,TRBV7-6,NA,TGTGCCAGCAGCCTAGAGTGGGAGAGTACGATCCAAGAGACCCAGTACTTC,CASSLEWESTIQETQYF
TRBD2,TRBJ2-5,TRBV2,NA,TGTGCCAGCAGCGACGGACTAGCGGGGGGGCAAGAGACCCAGTACTTC,CASSDGLAGGQETQYF
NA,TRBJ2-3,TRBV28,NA,TGTGCCAGCAGTCCACTAAGCATCGGTACGCAGTATTTT,CASSPLSIGTQYF
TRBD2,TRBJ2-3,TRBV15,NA,TGTGCCACCAGGGGGGGGAGCACAGATACGCAGTATTTT,CATRGGSTDTQYF
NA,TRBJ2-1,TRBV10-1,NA,TGCGCCAGCAGTCTAGGGTGTTCCAATGAGCAGTTCTTC,CASSLGCSNEQFF